This T cell receptor beta chain was sequenced for a study of cytomegalovirus exposure and HLA in healthy donors. The V gene's germline CDR1 is MDHEN and CDR2 SYDVKM. V gave up 0 bases and J gave up 5 bases, with 13 bases separating them. The CDR3 has 15 residues. About this clone itself: Its target is not known.

Broader study findings: A further, later analysis showed that HLA-associated TCR beta chains (compared with equally common others) were more clonally expanded.

Primers: 60 Vbeta forward and 13 Jbeta reverse. Repertoires were generated with immunoSEQ multiplex PCR, while TCRdb's copy carries only in-frame clones and drops some. The table records some 120,000 clones, about four fifths of them present only once. Material: PBMCs. This sequence originates from a woman aged 40 to 49 in good health and CMV-seropositive. This chain links TRBV28 with TRBJ2-5; D ambiguous. CDR3 in amino acids: CASSLWNGLEETQYF. For the CDR3, the DNA is TGTGCCAGCAGTTTATGGAACGGCCTGGAGGAGACCCAGTACTTC.